This entry lists 8 T cell receptor beta chains sequenced from one sample in a study of identical twins. TCRdb re-analysed the 5' RACE reads in MiXCR, keeping a single row per CDR3 protein. Altogether hundreds of thousands of distinct CDR3 sequences are present, 21% being singletons, with the ten largest covering 4% to 5.5%. The sample was also reused in another study, on T cells expressing NK-cell markers.

Input material: PBMCs. Source of these receptors: a woman aged 18-29 years in good health.

J is TRBJ2-7 and V is TRBV2, with a possible D match to TRBD2 (6 bases). CDR3 size: 15 residues. V lost 1 base and J 9 bases, leaving 19 bases between the germline ends. CDR1 is SNHLY and CDR2 is FYNNEI in the germline V gene. The CDR3, as DNA: TGTGCCAGCAGTGAAGGTGGGGGGACCTCAACTGTGCAGTACTTC. Amino acids: CASSEGGGTSTVQYF.

This rearrangement joins TRBV27 to TRBJ2-7; D possibly corresponds to TRBD2 (6 bases). Germline V CDR1 and CDR2: MNHEY, SMNVEV (reference sequence). V was clipped by 7 bases and J by 4 bases, with 17 bases between them. The CDR3 loop spans 14 amino acids. The CDR3 DNA is TGTGCCAGCACCCCCGGGGGTTCGTTGTACGAGCAGTACTTC. It specifies CASTPGGSLYEQYF.

Concerning this clonotype: A much larger clone lies a single base off, so this may be a read error. This rearrangement joins TRBV4-3 to TRBJ2-1; D call uncertain. The germline gives CDR1 LGHNA, CDR2 YSLEER. The CDR3 extends over 14 amino acids. CDR3 in amino acids: CASSLSLLDNEQLF. The CDR3 DNA reads TGCGCCAGCAGCCTTAGCCTCCTTGACAATGAGCAGCTCTTC.

This clonotype was seen more than once but under ten times. The chain joins TRBV24-1 to TRBJ1-1; the D is unclear. The CDR3 consists of 13 residues. Germline-derived CDR1 and CDR2 are KGHDR and SFDVKD. V gave up 6 bases and J gave up 3 bases, with 10 bases separating them. The CDR3, as DNA: TGTGCCACCAGTTCGGGGTCGGACACTGAAGCTTTCTTT. Translated: CATSSGSDTEAFF.

The V gene is TRBV27, the J gene TRBJ2-3; D is unresolved. Germline loops: CDR1 MNHEY, CDR2 SMNVEV (reference sequence). This CDR3 region has 15 residues. V lost 7 bases and J 7 bases, leaving 21 bases between the germline ends. This CDR3 is CASNMIGVSKNTQYF. The CDR3 DNA follows: TGTGCCAGCAATATGATTGGGGTTTCGAAGAATACGCAGTATTTT.

This clonotype was observed a handful of times. The chain has TRBV7-9 and TRBJ2-3, with D tentatively TRBD1 (5 bases). Germline CDR1 and CDR2: SEHNR and FQNEAQ (reference sequence). The length of the CDR3 is 15 residues. The V and J ends lost 5 bases and 0 bases respectively, with 12 bases between them. DNA of the CDR3: TGTGCCAGCAGCCGACAGTATTCTAGCACAGATACGCAGTATTTT. As protein: CASSRQYSSTDTQYF.

The chain joins TRBV7-8 to TRBJ2-7; either TRBD1 or TRBD2 may supply D (6 bases each). Germline CDR1 and CDR2: SGHVS and FQNEAQ. This CDR3 has 16 amino acids. V shed 2 bases and J shed 3 bases, with 17 bases lying between them. The CDR3 is CASSLRGGGHYYEQYF. CDR3 nucleotide sequence: TGTGCCAGCAGCTTAAGGGGTGGGGGGCACTACTACGAGCAGTACTTC.

The chain couples TRBV27 to TRBJ2-1; the D gene could be TRBD1 or TRBD2 (6 bases each). CDR1 and CDR2 from the germline V gene are MNHEY and SMNVEV (reference sequence). This CDR3 contains 14 residues. V was cut by 4 bases and J by 8 bases, with 15 bases left in between. The CDR3 coding sequence is TGTGCCAGCAGTTCCTGGGGGGCGCTTGATGAGCAGTTCTTC. Amino acid sequence: CASSSWGALDEQFF.